This T cell receptor (beta chain) emerged from a study of T-cell reconstitution after alpha-beta-depleted transplantation in children. This clonotype was seen many times. Its antigen is unknown. Unique molecular identifiers tagged the TCRbeta library. One entry per CDR3 protein results from TCRdb running MiXCR on the PCR reads. Seen here are around 580,000 distinct CDR3 sequences, 23% observed once, and the top ten hold around 14%. Broader study findings: Certain patients had high TCRbeta diversity at day 60, and it came from recipient T cells and thymic progenitors that survived. Once a year had passed after transplant, T-cell counts and diversity came mostly from newly produced T cells. It was reported that alpha-beta T cells came from several hundred expanded graft clones (about two months after transplant).

The receptor was isolated from a boy less than two years old who had a stem cell transplant for acute myeloid leukemia, so the T cells may come from the graft donor. This specimen consisted of PBMCs, mostly from graft donor cells, obtained 360 days after TCRalphabeta/CD19-depleted stem cell transplant.

Written as DNA, the CDR3 is TGCAGTGCCAGGACGGGATCGGTATCTGAAGCTTTCTTT. The encoded protein is CSARTGSVSEAFF. The chain uses TRBV20-1 and TRBJ1-1; no definite D call. V shed 6 bases and J shed 6 bases, with 17 bases lying between them. The CDR3 contains 13 residues. Germline V lookup: CDR1 DFQATT, CDR2 SNEGSKA (reference sequence).